This T cell receptor (beta chain) derives from a study of T cells in women clearing cervical HPV infection. Study background: Donors had HPV16-related CIN3 or worse; 2 had invasive cancer.

This table comes from immunoSEQ multiplex PCR, and its TCRdb copy is limited to in-frame clones, with some not included. The sample data list approximately 44,000 clones. From germline, CDR1 is LNHDA and CDR2 SQIVND (reference sequence). The CDR3 length is 20 residues. V shed 3 bases and J shed 0 bases, with 24 bases lying between them. Findings and limits, study-wide: Effector/memory and HPV-specific T cells were not isolated, and association timing is unknown.

As regards this clone: Its antigen is unknown. The read comes to an end 3 residues before the CDR3 does, leaving the germline J gene to fill in the end.

This chain joins TRBV19 and TRBJ1-5, with D possibly being TRBD1 (5 bases). The source is a woman aged 18-69 years with a cervical HPV16 infection that either progressed to CIN3+ or cleared (not recorded which). Sample: blood buffy coat. CDR3 DNA (partial): TGTGCCAGTAGTATTTTAGAGGGGAGTGGCAGTTCTTATAGCAATCAGCCC. Translating gives CASSILEGSGSSYSNQP. The CDR3 in its entirety is CASSILEGSGSSYSNQPQHF.